A selection of T cell receptor beta chains follows, all from one sample in a study of cytomegalovirus exposure and HLA in healthy donors. Profiled with immunoSEQ multiplex PCR; TCRdb holds only in-frame clones, not every one. Of 150,000 to 200,000 clones listed, roughly 65% were seen once; the top ten hold 4% to 5%. Material: PBMCs. These TCRs come from a man aged 18 to 29 in good health and CMV-seropositive. Each CDR3 is given without its conserved first and last residue. Each record gives: CDR3 length, V gene, CDR3 protein.

cdr3_length: 11; v_call: TRBV30; cdr3_aa: AWSVTGTDTQY
cdr3_length: 10; v_call: TRBV28; cdr3_aa: ASKERGTEAF
cdr3_length: 13; v_call: TRBV5-1; cdr3_aa: ASGDPGEGMTEAF
cdr3_length: 11; v_call: TRBV6-4; cdr3_aa: ASSYDRNTEAF
cdr3_length: 14; v_call: TRBV5-1; cdr3_aa: ASSLAGVAVRNEQF
cdr3_length: 14; v_call: TRBV19; cdr3_aa: ASSSVLAGGYNEQF
cdr3_length: 14; v_call: TRBV6-1; cdr3_aa: ASSEALAGGRNEQF
cdr3_length: 13; v_call: TRBV6-1; cdr3_aa: ASQSERHDTGELF
cdr3_length: 13; v_call: TRBV6-4; cdr3_aa: ASSESGSGNQPQH
cdr3_length: 12; v_call: TRBV27; cdr3_aa: ASSPKGQWGGYT
cdr3_length: 11; v_call: TRBV25-1; cdr3_aa: ASQKTGGPEAF
cdr3_length: 11; v_call: TRBV18; cdr3_aa: ASSLTKNTEAF